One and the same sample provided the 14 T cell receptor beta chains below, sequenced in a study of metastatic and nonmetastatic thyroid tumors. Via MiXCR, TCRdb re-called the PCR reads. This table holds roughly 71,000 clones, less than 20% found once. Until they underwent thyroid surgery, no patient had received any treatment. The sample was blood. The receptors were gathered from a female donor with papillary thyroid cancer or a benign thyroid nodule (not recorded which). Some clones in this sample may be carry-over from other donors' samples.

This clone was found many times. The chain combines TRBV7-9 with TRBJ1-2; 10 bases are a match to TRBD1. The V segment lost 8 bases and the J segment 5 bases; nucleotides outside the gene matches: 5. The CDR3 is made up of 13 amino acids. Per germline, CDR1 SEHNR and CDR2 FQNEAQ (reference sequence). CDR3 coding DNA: TGTGCCAGCGACCCGGGACAGGGGTATGGCTACACCTTC. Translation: CASDPGQGYGYTF.

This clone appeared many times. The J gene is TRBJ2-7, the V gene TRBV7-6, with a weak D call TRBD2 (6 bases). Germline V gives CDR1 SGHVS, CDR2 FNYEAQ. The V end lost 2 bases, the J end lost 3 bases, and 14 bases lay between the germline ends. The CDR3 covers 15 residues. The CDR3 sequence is CASSLSGDRNYEQYF. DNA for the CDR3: TGTGCCAGCAGCTTATCGGGGGACCGAAACTACGAGCAGTACTTC.

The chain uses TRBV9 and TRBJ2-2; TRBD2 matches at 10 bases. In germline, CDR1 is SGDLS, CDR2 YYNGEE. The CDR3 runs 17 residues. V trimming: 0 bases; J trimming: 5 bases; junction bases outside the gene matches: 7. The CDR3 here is CASSVALTSGVTGELFF. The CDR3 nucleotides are TGTGCCAGCAGCGTAGCCTTAACTAGCGGGGTAACCGGGGAGCTGTTTTTT.

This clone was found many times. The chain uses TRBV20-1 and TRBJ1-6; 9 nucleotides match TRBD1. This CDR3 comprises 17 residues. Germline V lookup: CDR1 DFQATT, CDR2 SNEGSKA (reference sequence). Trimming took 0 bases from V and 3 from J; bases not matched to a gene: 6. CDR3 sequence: CSARDKGQGYYNSPLHF. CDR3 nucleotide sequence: TGCAGTGCTAGAGATAAGGGACAGGGTTACTATAATTCACCCCTCCACTTT.

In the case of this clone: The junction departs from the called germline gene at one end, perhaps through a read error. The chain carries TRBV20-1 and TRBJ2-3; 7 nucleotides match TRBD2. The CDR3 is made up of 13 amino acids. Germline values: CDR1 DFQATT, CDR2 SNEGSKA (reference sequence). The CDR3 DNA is TGCAGTGTGAAGGTGACTAGCACAGATACACAGTATTTT. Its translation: CSVKVTSTDTQYF.

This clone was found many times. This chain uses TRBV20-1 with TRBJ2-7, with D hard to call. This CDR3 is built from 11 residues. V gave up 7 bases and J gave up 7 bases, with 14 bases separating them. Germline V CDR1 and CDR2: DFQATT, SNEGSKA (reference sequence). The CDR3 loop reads CSVAQAREQYF. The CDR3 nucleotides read TGCAGTGTTGCCCAAGCTAGGGAGCAGTACTTC.

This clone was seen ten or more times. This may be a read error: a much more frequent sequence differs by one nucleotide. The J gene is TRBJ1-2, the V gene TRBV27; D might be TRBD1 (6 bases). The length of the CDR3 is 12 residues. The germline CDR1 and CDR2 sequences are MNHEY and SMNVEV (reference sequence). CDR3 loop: CASSAGAYGCTF. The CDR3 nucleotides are TGTGCCAGCAGCGCAGGGGCCTATGGCTGCACCTTC.

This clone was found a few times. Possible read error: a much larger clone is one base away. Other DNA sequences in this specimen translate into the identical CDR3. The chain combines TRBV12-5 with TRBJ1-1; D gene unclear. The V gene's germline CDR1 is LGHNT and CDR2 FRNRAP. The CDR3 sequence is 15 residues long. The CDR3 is CASGLVLGENTEAFF. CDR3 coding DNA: TGCGCTAGTGGTTTGGTACTCGGAGAAAACACTGAAGCTTTCTTT.

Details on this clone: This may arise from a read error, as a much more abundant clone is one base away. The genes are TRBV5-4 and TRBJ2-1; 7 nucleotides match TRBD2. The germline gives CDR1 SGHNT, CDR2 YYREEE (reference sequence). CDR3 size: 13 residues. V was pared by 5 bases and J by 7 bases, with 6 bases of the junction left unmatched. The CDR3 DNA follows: TGTGCCAGCAGGAGGTTGGGAGGGAATGAGCAGTTCTTC. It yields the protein CASRRLGGNEQFF.

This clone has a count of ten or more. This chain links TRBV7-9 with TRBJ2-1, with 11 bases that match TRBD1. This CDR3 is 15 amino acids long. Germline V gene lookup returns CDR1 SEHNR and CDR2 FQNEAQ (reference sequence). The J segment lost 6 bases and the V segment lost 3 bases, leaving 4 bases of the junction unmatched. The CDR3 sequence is CASSFGQGAGNEQFF. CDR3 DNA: TGTGCCAGCAGCTTCGGACAGGGGGCAGGCAATGAGCAGTTCTTC.

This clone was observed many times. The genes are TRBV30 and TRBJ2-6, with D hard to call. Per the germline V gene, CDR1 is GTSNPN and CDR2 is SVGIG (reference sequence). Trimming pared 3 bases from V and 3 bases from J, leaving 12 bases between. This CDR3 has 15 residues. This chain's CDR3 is CAWRAEEVGANVLTF. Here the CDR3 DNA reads TGTGCCTGGAGGGCAGAGGAAGTTGGGGCCAACGTCCTGACTTTC. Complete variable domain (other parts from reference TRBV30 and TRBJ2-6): SQTIHQWPATLVQPVGSPLSLECTVEGTSNPNLYWYRQAAGRGLQLLFYSVGIGQISSEVPQNLSASRPQDRQFILSSKKLLLSDSGFYLCAWRAEEVGANVLTFGAGSRLTVL.

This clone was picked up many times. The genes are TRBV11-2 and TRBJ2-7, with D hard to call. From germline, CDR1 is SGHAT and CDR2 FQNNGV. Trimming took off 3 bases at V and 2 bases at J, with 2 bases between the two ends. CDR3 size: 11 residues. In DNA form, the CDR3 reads TGTGCCAGCAGCTTGGCCTACGAGCAGTACTTC. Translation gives CASSLAYEQYF.

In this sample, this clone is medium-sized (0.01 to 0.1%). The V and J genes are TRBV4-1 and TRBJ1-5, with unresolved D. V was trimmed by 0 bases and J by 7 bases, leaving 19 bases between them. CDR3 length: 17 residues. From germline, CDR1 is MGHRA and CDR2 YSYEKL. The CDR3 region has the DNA TGCGCCAGCAGCCAAGAGGGCGGCCACTTAATCCGCCAGCCCCAGCATTTT. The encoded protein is CASSQEGGHLIRQPQHF.

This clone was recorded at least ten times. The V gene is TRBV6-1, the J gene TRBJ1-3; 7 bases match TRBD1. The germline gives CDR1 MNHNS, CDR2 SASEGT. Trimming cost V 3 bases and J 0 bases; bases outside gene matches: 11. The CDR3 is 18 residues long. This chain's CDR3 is CASSDRFLRGLSGNTIYF. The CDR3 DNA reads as TGTGCCAGCAGTGACCGCTTTTTAAGGGGGCTCTCTGGAAACACCATATATTTT.